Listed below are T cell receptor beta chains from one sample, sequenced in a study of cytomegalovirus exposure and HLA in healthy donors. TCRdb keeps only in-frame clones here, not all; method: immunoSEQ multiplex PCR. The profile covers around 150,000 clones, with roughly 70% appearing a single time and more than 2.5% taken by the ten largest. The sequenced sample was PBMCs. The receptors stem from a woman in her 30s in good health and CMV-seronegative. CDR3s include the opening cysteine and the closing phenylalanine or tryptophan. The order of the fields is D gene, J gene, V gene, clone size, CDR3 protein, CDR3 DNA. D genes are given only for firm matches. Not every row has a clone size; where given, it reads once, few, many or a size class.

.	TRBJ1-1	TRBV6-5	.	CASSRPGDMNTEAFF	TGTGCCAGCAGCAGGCCAGGGGACATGAACACTGAAGCTTTCTTT
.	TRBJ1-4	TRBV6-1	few	CASSEVSYEKLFF	TGTGCCAGCAGTGAAGTCTCCTATGAAAAACTGTTTTTT
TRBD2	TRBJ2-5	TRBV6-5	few	CASRLAGGVQETQYF	TGTGCCAGCAGGCTAGCGGGGGGGGTTCAAGAGACCCAGTACTTC
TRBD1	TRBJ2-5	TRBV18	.	CASSPDRTQETQYF	TGTGCCAGCTCACCGGACAGGACCCAAGAGACCCAGTACTTC
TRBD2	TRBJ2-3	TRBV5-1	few	CASSSTSGTFNTQYF	TGCGCCAGCAGCTCGACTAGCGGGACCTTCAATACGCAGTATTTT
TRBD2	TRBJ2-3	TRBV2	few	CASREGPSGDTQYF	TGTGCCAGCAGGGAAGGGCCTAGCGGAGATACGCAGTATTTT
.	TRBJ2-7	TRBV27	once	CASSLSWQVGHEQYF	TGTGCCAGCAGTTTATCGTGGCAGGTTGGCCACGAGCAGTACTTC
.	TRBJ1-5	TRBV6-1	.	CASSERVRVGGQPQHF	TGTGCCAGCAGTGAAAGGGTCAGGGTAGGGGGTCAGCCCCAGCATTTT
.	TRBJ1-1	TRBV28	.	CASSLRGLNTEAFF	TGTGCCAGCAGTTTAAGGGGCCTGAACACTGAAGCTTTCTTT
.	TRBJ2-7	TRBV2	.	CASSAQGLYEQYF	TGTGCCAGCAGTGCCCAGGGACTCTACGAGCAGTACTTC
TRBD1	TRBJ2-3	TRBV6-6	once	CASSSGQGGADTQYF	TGTGCCAGCAGTTCGGGACAGGGGGGTGCAGATACGCAGTATTTT
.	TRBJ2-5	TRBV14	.	CASSPDSVKTQYF	TGTGCCAGCAGCCCCGACAGCGTTAAGACCCAGTACTTC
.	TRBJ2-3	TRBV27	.	CASSKDRIWTDTQYF	TGTGCCAGCAGTAAAGACAGAATATGGACAGATACGCAGTATTTT
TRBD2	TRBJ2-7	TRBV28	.	CASSLVGEREFHEQYF	TGTGCCAGCAGTCTTGTCGGGGAGCGGGAGTTCCACGAGCAGTACTTC
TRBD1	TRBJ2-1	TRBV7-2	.	CASSFNPGTGTYNEQFF	TGTGCCAGCAGCTTTAACCCCGGGACAGGGACCTACAATGAGCAGTTCTTC
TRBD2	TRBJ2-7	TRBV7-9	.	CASSLDGLASYEQYF	TGTGCCAGCAGCTTAGATGGACTAGCGTCCTACGAGCAGTACTTC
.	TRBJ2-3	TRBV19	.	CASSPRGGVTDTQYF	TGTGCCAGTAGTCCTAGGGGGGGGGTCACAGATACGCAGTATTTT
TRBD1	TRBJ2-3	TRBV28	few	CASSLYVRQGDTDTQYF	TGTGCCAGCAGTTTATACGTTAGACAGGGGGACACAGATACGCAGTATTTT
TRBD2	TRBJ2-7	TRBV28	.	CASREPGLAPYEQYF	TGTGCCAGCCGAGAGCCGGGACTAGCGCCCTACGAGCAGTACTTC
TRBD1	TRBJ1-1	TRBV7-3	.	CASSLTGGDRNTEAFF	TGTGCCAGCAGCTTGACAGGGGGAGATAGGAACACTGAAGCTTTCTTT
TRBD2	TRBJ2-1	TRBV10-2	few	CATRQLTSGGYNEQFF	TGCGCCACCCGACAGCTGACTAGCGGGGGGTACAATGAGCAGTTCTTC
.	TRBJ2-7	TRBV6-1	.	CASSAGPSSYEQYF	TGTGCCAGCAGTGCAGGGCCCAGCTCCTACGAGCAGTACTTC
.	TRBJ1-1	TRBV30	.	CAWSRGMNTEAFF	TGTGCCTGGAGTAGGGGAATGAACACTGAAGCTTTCTTT
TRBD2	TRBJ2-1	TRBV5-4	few	CASSLAGDSYNEQFF	TGTGCCAGCAGCTTAGCGGGAGATTCCTACAATGAGCAGTTCTTC
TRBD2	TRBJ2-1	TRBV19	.	CASSRGLAGGWQFF	TGTGCCAGTAGTAGGGGACTAGCGGGAGGGTGGCAGTTCTTC
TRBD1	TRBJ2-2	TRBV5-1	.	CASSLGDRDAGELFF	TGCGCCAGCAGCTTGGGCGACAGGGACGCCGGGGAGCTGTTTTTT
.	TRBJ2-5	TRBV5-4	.	CASSHPQQETQYF	TGTGCCAGCAGCCACCCTCAGCAAGAGACCCAGTACTTC
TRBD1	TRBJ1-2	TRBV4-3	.	CASSQGTGLFYGYTF	TGCGCCAGCAGCCAGGGGACAGGGCTTTTCTATGGCTACACCTTC
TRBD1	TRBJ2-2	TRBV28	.	CASSLMNGQGSTGELFF	TGTGCCAGCAGCCTCATGAACGGACAGGGGAGTACCGGGGAGCTGTTTTTT
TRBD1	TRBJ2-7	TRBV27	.	CASSGQGDEQYF	TGTGCCAGCTCGGGACAGGGAGATGAGCAGTACTTC
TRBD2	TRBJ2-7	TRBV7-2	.	CASRTGPGTSGSIYEQYF	TGTGCCAGCAGGACCGGACCCGGGACTAGCGGGAGTATCTACGAGCAGTACTTC
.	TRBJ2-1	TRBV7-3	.	CASSFWGENEQFF	TGTGCCAGCAGCTTTTGGGGCGAGAATGAGCAGTTCTTC
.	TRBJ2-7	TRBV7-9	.	CSSSDWTDPSSYEQYF	TGTTCCAGCAGCGACTGGACTGATCCTAGCTCCTACGAGCAGTACTTC
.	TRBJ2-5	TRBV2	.	CASSEREKTQYF	TGTGCCAGCAGTGAACGGGAGAAGACCCAGTACTTC
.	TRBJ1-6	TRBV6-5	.	CASRRSGNSPLHF	TGTGCCAGCAGAAGATCAGGGAATTCACCCCTCCACTTT
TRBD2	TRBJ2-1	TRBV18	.	CASSPAGLAANEQFF	TGTGCCAGCTCACCTGCGGGACTAGCGGCCAATGAGCAGTTCTTC
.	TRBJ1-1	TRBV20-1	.	CSTTGYNEAFF	TGCAGTACCACAGGGTATAACGAAGCTTTCTTT
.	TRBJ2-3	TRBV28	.	CASSLPKLAYTQYF	TGTGCCAGCAGTTTACCCAAACTAGCTTATACGCAGTATTTT
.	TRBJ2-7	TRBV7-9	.	CASSATRGEVPYEQYF	TGTGCCAGCAGCGCGACACGGGGAGAAGTCCCCTACGAGCAGTACTTC
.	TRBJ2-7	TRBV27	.	CASSPRTSYEQYF	TGTGCCAGCAGCCCCCGAACGTCCTACGAGCAGTACTTC
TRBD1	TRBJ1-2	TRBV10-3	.	CAISEKRDRQGDGYTF	TGTGCCATCAGTGAGAAGAGGGACAGGCAGGGGGATGGCTACACCTTC
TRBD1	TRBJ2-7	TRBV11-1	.	CASSWDRAYEQYF	TGTGCCAGCAGCTGGGACAGGGCCTACGAGCAGTACTTC
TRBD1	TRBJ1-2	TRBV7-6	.	CASSLGQGAGYGYTF	TGTGCCAGCAGCCTTGGACAGGGGGCTGGGTATGGCTACACCTTC
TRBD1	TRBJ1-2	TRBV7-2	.	CASSLGPIIQGATYGYTF	TGTGCCAGCAGCTTAGGTCCCATAATCCAGGGGGCGACCTATGGCTACACCTTC
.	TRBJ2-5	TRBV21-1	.	CASSKRSGISYF	TGTGCCAGCAGCAAAAGGTCGGGGATCTCCTACTTC
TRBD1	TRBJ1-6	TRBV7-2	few	CASSPLGTGYSPLHF	TGTGCCAGCAGCCCTTTGGGGACAGGGTATTCACCCCTCCACTTT
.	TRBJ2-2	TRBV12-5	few	CASGLGTTRLGELFF	TGTGCTAGTGGTTTGGGCACGACACGTTTGGGGGAGCTGTTTTTT
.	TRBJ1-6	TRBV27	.	CASSLENSYNSPLHF	TGTGCCAGCAGTTTAGAGAACAGTTATAATTCACCCCTCCACTTT
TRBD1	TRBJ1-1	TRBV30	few	CAWSGGQGGTEAFF	TGTGCCTGGAGTGGGGGACAGGGAGGCACTGAAGCTTTCTTT
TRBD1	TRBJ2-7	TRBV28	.	CASSQIGQGSYEQYF	TGTGCCAGCAGCCAGATTGGACAGGGATCCTACGAGCAGTACTTC
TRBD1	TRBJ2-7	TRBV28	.	CASRTGTGVYEQYF	TGTGCCAGCCGTACTGGGACAGGGGTATACGAGCAGTACTTC
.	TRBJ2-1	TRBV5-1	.	CASSLGAADIEQFF	TGCGCCAGCAGCTTGGGGGCCGCGGACATTGAGCAGTTCTTC
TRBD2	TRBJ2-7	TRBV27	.	CASSLGLLAGTYEQYF	TGTGCCAGCAGTCTCGGCCTACTAGCGGGAACCTACGAGCAGTACTTC
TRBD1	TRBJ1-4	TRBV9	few	CASTSEGTGKQKLFF	TGTGCCAGCACCAGCGAGGGGACAGGGAAACAAAAACTGTTTTTT